A selection of T cell receptor beta chains follows, all from one sample in a study of blood T cell repertoires in COVID-19. Some clones are missing from TCRdb's copy, which holds only in-frame ones; the method was immunoSEQ multiplex PCR. This sample yields 200,000 to 250,000 clones, of which around four fifths are seen a single time; roughly 18% belongs to the top ten. Material for sequencing was peripheral blood. These receptors were collected from a woman over 75 with active or convalescent COVID-19. Both conserved end residues are part of each CDR3. Each record gives: clone size, V gene, CDR3 length, D gene, J gene, CDR3 protein, CDR3 DNA. The D gene is left open where the match is weak. Size tells how often a clone was seen (once, few, many) or the class of an expanded clone, and some rows leave it out.

NA	TRBV5-1	16	NA	TRBJ2-1	CASSPRQVSPDNEQFF	TGCGCCAGCAGCCCCAGACAGGTATCCCCGGACAATGAGCAGTTCTTC
NA	TRBV9	14	TRBD2	TRBJ2-7	CASSSGLARDEQYF	TGTGCCAGCAGCTCCGGACTAGCCAGGGACGAGCAGTACTTC
NA	TRBV28	15	TRBD2	TRBJ2-3	CASRSPGLEPDTQYF	TGTGCCAGCAGGTCTCCGGGACTAGAACCAGATACGCAGTATTTT
NA	TRBV5-6	17	TRBD2	TRBJ2-3	CASSLVSGSLVSDTQYF	TGTGCCAGCAGCTTGGTTAGCGGGAGTTTGGTGTCAGATACGCAGTATTTT
few	TRBV2	9	NA	TRBJ2-7	CAVSDEQYF	TGTGCAGTATCGGACGAGCAGTACTTC
NA	TRBV11-2	13	NA	TRBJ2-5	CASSRDLQETQYF	TGTGCCAGCAGCCGGGATCTCCAAGAGACCCAGTACTTC
NA	TRBV5-1	14	NA	TRBJ1-1	CASSVEVQNTEAFF	TGCGCCAGCAGCGTTGAGGTACAAAACACTGAAGCTTTCTTT
NA	TRBV5-4	16	NA	TRBJ2-6	CASSSGLISGANVLTF	TGTGCCAGCAGCTCGGGACTGATCTCTGGGGCCAACGTCCTGACTTTC
once	TRBV5-1	16	TRBD2	TRBJ2-7	CASSPRGTSRVNEQYF	TGCGCCAGCAGCCCGAGGGGGACTAGCAGGGTAAACGAGCAGTACTTC
NA	TRBV28	11	NA	TRBJ2-7	CASSGRGEQYF	TGTGCCAGCTCCGGGAGAGGCGAGCAGTACTTC
NA	TRBV5-8	16	TRBD2	TRBJ2-3	CASSSGLAASTDTQYF	TGTGCCAGCAGCTCGGGACTAGCTGCTAGCACAGATACGCAGTATTTT
NA	TRBV5-5	15	NA	TRBJ2-3	CASSLIGGNTDTQYF	TGTGCCAGCAGCTTGATTGGGGGCAACACAGATACGCAGTATTTT
NA	TRBV6-6	13	NA	TRBJ2-2	CASSLQGVGELFF	TGTGCCAGCAGCCTACAGGGAGTCGGGGAGCTGTTTTTT
once	TRBV5-1	17	NA	TRBJ1-4	CASKPGAAPGVAEKLFF	TGCGCCAGCAAGCCAGGCGCCGCTCCGGGGGTGGCTGAAAAACTGTTTTTT